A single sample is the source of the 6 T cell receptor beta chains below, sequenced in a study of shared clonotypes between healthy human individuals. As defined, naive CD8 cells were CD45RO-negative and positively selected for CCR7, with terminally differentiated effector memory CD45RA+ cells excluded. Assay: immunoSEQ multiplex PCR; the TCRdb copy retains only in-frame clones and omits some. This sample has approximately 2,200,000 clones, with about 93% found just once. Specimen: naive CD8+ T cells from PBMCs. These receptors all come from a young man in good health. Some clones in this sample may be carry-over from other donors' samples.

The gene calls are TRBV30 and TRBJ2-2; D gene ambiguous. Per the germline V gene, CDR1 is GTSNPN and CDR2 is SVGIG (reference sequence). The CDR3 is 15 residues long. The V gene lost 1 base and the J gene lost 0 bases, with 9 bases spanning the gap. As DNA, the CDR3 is TGTGCCTGGAGTGCGAAAAGAACGAACACCGGGGAGCTGTTTTTT. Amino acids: CAWSAKRTNTGELFF. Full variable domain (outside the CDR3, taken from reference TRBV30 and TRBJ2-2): SQTIHQWPATLVQPVGSPLSLECTVEGTSNPNLYWYRQAAGRGLQLLFYSVGIGQISSEVPQNLSASRPQDRQFILSSKKLLLSDSGFYLCAWSAKRTNTGELFFGEGSRLTVL.

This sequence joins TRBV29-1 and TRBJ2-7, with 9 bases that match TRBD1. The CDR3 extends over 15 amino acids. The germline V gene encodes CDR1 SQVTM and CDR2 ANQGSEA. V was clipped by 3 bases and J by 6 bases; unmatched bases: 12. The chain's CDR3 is CSVESRDRDPSEQYF. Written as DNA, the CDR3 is TGCAGCGTTGAGAGTCGGGACAGGGACCCTAGCGAGCAGTACTTC.

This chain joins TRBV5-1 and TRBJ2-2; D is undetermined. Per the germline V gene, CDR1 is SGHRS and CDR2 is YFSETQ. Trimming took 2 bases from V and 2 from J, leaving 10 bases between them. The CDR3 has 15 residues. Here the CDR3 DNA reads TGCGCCAGCAGCTTAGACTTGGGAAACACCGGGGAGCTGTTTTTT. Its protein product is CASSLDLGNTGELFF.

The CDR3 reads CSVEFPSREAFF. In nucleotides, the CDR3 is TGCAGCGTTGAATTCCCTTCCCGGGAGGCTTTCTTT. The gene calls are TRBV29-1 and TRBJ1-1; D is undetermined. With 2 bases removed from V and 11 bases from J, the gap between germline ends came to 15 bases. The CDR3 has 12 residues. The V gene's germline CDR1 is SQVTM and CDR2 ANQGSEA.

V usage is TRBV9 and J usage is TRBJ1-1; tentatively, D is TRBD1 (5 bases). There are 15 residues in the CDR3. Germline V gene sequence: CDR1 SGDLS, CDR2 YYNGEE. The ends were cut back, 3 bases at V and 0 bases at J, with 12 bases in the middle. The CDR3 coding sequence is TGTGCCAGCAGCGCCCCGGGACGGCTGAACACTGAAGCTTTCTTT. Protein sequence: CASSAPGRLNTEAFF.

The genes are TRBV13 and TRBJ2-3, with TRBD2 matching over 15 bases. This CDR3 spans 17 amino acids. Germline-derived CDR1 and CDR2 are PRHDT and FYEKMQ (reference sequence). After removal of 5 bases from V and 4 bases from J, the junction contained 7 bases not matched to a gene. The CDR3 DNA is TGTGCCAGCAGCCCAAGGACTAGCGGGAGGGCCGCAGATACGCAGTATTTT. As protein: CASSPRTSGRAADTQYF.